One sample yielded the 32 T cell receptor beta chains listed below, sequenced in a study of shared clonotypes between healthy human individuals. Profiling relied on immunoSEQ multiplex PCR, and the TCRdb table lists in-frame clones only, not all of them. Among about 690,000 clones, 90% were seen once, and the ten largest hold about 33%. Sequenced material: memory CD8+ T cells from PBMCs. This sample's subset: CD45RO+ cells pooled with CCR7-negative TemRA cells. The receptor set was obtained from a man younger than 35 in good health. Some clones in this sample may be carry-over from other donors' samples.

A remark on this clone: The sample carries other DNA sequences with the same CDR3. The chain employs TRBV27 and TRBJ2-7; D ambiguous. Germline CDR1 MNHEY, CDR2 SMNVEV (reference sequence). The CDR3 covers 12 residues. The ends were cut back, 4 bases at V and 0 bases at J, with 4 bases in the middle. Here the CDR3 reads CASSYNSYEQYF. The CDR3 region has the DNA TGTGCCAGCAGTTATAACTCCTACGAGCAGTACTTC.

The chain uses TRBV15 and TRBJ2-7; tentative D call: TRBD1 (6 bases). The germline V gene encodes CDR1 LNHNV and CDR2 YYDKDF (reference sequence). The CDR3 spans 13 residues. Trimming cost V 4 bases and J 5 bases, with 12 bases left between them. As DNA, the CDR3 is TGTGCCACCAGCACGGTCAGGGGCCACGAGCAGTACTTC. It encodes CATSTVRGHEQYF.

V usage is TRBV28 and J usage is TRBJ2-1; 8 nucleotides align to TRBD2. Germline lookup yields CDR1 MDHEN and CDR2 SYDVKM. V lost 5 bases and J lost 2; bases outside the gene matches: 5. The CDR3 length is 15 residues. The CDR3 loop reads CASSPAREAYNEQFF. In DNA, the CDR3 is TGTGCCAGCAGTCCAGCGCGGGAGGCCTACAATGAGCAGTTCTTC.

In DNA form, the CDR3 reads TGTGCCAGCAGCTCCCAGGGTTCCACTGAAGCTTTCTTT. Its protein is CASSSQGSTEAFF. J is TRBJ1-1 and V is TRBV13; TRBD1 is a possible D gene (5 bases). CDR1 is PRHDT and CDR2 is FYEKMQ in the germline V gene (reference sequence). This CDR3 has 13 amino acids. V was cut by 4 bases and J by 4 bases, with 10 bases left in between.

The table lists this clone with a count of one. Given a much more abundant clone one base away, this may be a read error. The chain employs TRBV7-3 and TRBJ1-1, with D unclear. Germline V gives CDR1 SGHTA, CDR2 FQGTGA. V was pared by 2 bases and J by 5 bases, with 9 bases between. The CDR3 length is 13 residues. The CDR3 nucleotides read TGTGCCAGCAGCTTAGGGAGGCGGACTGAAGCTTTCTTT. It yields the protein CASSLGRRTEAFF. Supplemented by reference TRBV7-3 and TRBJ1-1, the full variable domain reads GAGVSQTPSNKVTEKGKYVELRCDPISGHTALYWYRQSLGQGPEFLIYFQGTGAADDSGLPNDRFFAVRPEGSVSTLKIQRTERGDSAVYLCASSLGRRTEAFFGQGTRLTVV.

On this clone: With a much larger clone just one base away, this may be a read error. The chain uses TRBV10-3 and TRBJ1-2; 7 nucleotides agree with TRBD1. The trim removed 5 bases at V and 4 bases at J, leaving 4 bases unmatched. Germline loops: CDR1 ENHRY, CDR2 SYGVKD. This CDR3 is built from 13 residues. DNA for the CDR3: TGTGCCATCAGTCCCGGGACAGTCTATGGCTACACCTTC. Its protein is CAISPGTVYGYTF.

J is TRBJ2-4 and V is TRBV5-6, with 8 bases lining up with TRBD1. The germline CDR1 and CDR2 sequences are SGHDT and YYEEEE. The CDR3 is 15 amino acids. Trimming took 4 bases from V and 0 from J; bases not matched to a gene: 3. The CDR3 region has the DNA TGTGCCAGCAGCGCAGGGGGCGAAGCCAAAAACATTCAGTACTTC. Its translation is CASSAGGEAKNIQYF. The complete variable domain, with remaining parts taken from reference TRBV5-6 and TRBJ2-4, reads DAGVTQSPTHLIKTRGQQVTLRCSPKSGHDTVSWYQQALGQGPQFIFQYYEEEERQRGNFPDRFSGHQFPNYSSELNVNALLLGDSALYLCASSAGGEAKNIQYFGAGTRLSVL.

The chain recombines TRBV5-6 with TRBJ2-7, with D uncertain. Germline V gene sequence: CDR1 SGHDT, CDR2 YYEEEE. The CDR3 totals 14 residues. V lost 0 bases and J 0 bases, leaving 7 bases between the germline ends. CDR3 residues: CASSLGSSSYEQYF. CDR3 in DNA: TGTGCCAGCAGCTTGGGCTCTAGCTCCTACGAGCAGTACTTC.

This chain connects TRBV6-5 to TRBJ2-7; D call uncertain. The CDR3 has 14 residues. With 4 bases removed from V and 1 base from J, the gap between germline ends came to 11 bases. The germline gives CDR1 MNHEY, CDR2 SVGAGI. The CDR3 spells CASSSVLDSYEQYF. CDR3 DNA sequence: TGTGCCAGCAGTTCGGTGTTAGATTCCTACGAGCAGTACTTC.

This clone came up many times. The J gene is TRBJ1-5, the V gene TRBV5-1; a possible D gene is TRBD1 (5 bases). The germline CDR1 and CDR2 sequences are SGHRS and YFSETQ. The V end lost 9 bases, the J end lost 4 bases, and 14 bases lay between the germline ends. The CDR3 consists of 13 residues. CDR3 DNA sequence: TGCGCCACCACACAAGGGACGAATCAGCCCCAGCATTTT. It translates to CATTQGTNQPQHF.

The chain links TRBV5-1 to TRBJ2-7; D possibly matches TRBD1 or TRBD2 (5 bases each). The CDR3 covers 15 residues. Germline-derived CDR1 and CDR2 are SGHRS and YFSETQ. With 2 bases removed from V and 7 bases from J, the gap between germline ends came to 19 bases. This CDR3 reads CASSLGQGPYWEQYF. The CDR3 DNA reads TGCGCCAGCAGCTTAGGCCAGGGACCCTACTGGGAGCAGTACTTC.

The genes are TRBV27 and TRBJ2-2; the D is unclear. Germline values: CDR1 MNHEY, CDR2 SMNVEV (reference sequence). There are 13 residues in the CDR3. V was trimmed by 3 bases and J by 11 bases, leaving 13 bases between them. The CDR3 spells CASSFAPPGELFF. The CDR3 DNA is TGTGCCAGCAGTTTCGCCCCCCCGGGTGAGCTGTTTTTT.

The chain recombines TRBV27 with TRBJ2-7, with 10 bases lining up with TRBD1. From germline, CDR1 is MNHEY and CDR2 SMNVEV (reference sequence). The CDR3 length is 14 residues. V trimming: 6 bases; J trimming: 3 bases; junction bases outside the gene matches: 5. The CDR3 region has the DNA TGTGCCAGCAGCCGGACAGGGGGTAACTACGAGCAGTACTTC. Translating it yields CASSRTGGNYEQYF.

As for this clone: A much larger clone is a single base away; this may be a read error. V and J are TRBV28 and TRBJ1-1, with no clear D. V gave up 3 bases and J gave up 3 bases, with 2 bases separating them. In germline, CDR1 is MDHEN, CDR2 SYDVKM. The CDR3 totals 11 residues. The CDR3 region has the DNA TGTGCCAGCAGTTTGGACACTGAAGCTTTCTTT. It specifies CASSLDTEAFF.

The V call is TRBV7-2, the J call TRBJ2-1, with D possibly being TRBD2 (5 bases). Looked up from germline, CDR1 is SGHTA and CDR2 is FQGNSA. The CDR3 contains 15 residues. Trimming shortened V by 5 bases and J by 7 bases, and 18 bases separated the two germline ends. The CDR3 is CASSDVGLSRNEQFF. The CDR3 nucleotides are TGTGCCAGCAGCGACGTCGGACTGTCACGGAATGAGCAGTTCTTC.

The sample holds one count of this clone. V gene TRBV15 combines with J gene TRBJ2-7, with D possibly being TRBD2 (6 bases). The CDR3 has 14 amino acids. Germline V gene sequence: CDR1 LNHNV, CDR2 YYDKDF (reference sequence). Trimming cost V 4 bases and J 4 bases, with 14 bases left between them. The CDR3 DNA reads as TGTGCCACCAGCATAGGAGGGGCTGGTTACGAGCAGTACTTC. This gives the protein CATSIGGAGYEQYF.

This clone was recorded only once. This same CDR3 is encoded by further DNA sequences in the sample. The rearrangement uses TRBV9 and TRBJ2-7; 8 nucleotides agree with TRBD1. After removal of 7 bases from V and 0 bases from J, the junction contained 9 bases not matched to a gene. This CDR3 is 15 amino acids long. Germline-derived CDR1 and CDR2 are SGDLS and YYNGEE. The CDR3, as DNA: TGTGCCAGCTCCCCCGGGACAGGAAGCTCCTACGAGCAGTACTTC. It is translated as CASSPGTGSSYEQYF.

DNA of the CDR3: TGTGCCATCAGCCCAGGGAATGGCTACACCTTC. Translated, it gives CAISPGNGYTF. The chain carries TRBV10-3 and TRBJ1-2, with D possibly being TRBD1 (5 bases). The CDR3 covers 11 residues. V was clipped by 6 bases and J by 6 bases, with 8 bases between them. Germline values: CDR1 ENHRY, CDR2 SYGVKD.

This clone has a handful of counts. The chain joins TRBV5-8 to TRBJ2-1; D is undetermined. Germline assignment: CDR1 SGHTS and CDR2 YDEGEE. Trimming left V 5 bases short and J 5 bases short, with 17 bases between. This CDR3 spans 15 amino acids. In DNA form, the CDR3 reads TGTGCCAGCAGACCCGCCCTGGGTCGAAACAATGAGCAGTTCTTC. This gives the protein CASRPALGRNNEQFF.

The chain combines TRBV9 with TRBJ2-2, with D maybe TRBD1 (5 bases). The CDR3 has 16 amino acids. The V gene's germline CDR1 is SGDLS and CDR2 YYNGEE. The V and J ends lost 3 bases and 4 bases respectively, with 16 bases between them. The CDR3 loop reads CASSAQTAPGTGELFF. CDR3 nucleotides: TGTGCCAGCAGCGCGCAGACAGCCCCGGGCACCGGGGAGCTGTTTTTT.

V and J are TRBV7-8 and TRBJ2-1; TRBD2 agrees at 12 bases. Germline V lookup: CDR1 SGHVS, CDR2 FQNEAQ. V lost 2 bases and J lost 5; bases outside the gene matches: 7. The CDR3 loop spans 17 amino acids. CDR3 sequence reads: CASSLTLAGGPDNEQFF. CDR3 bases: TGTGCCAGCAGCTTAACCCTAGCGGGAGGGCCAGACAATGAGCAGTTCTTC.

The DNA of the CDR3 is TGTGCCAGCAGCCCTCTTCCGACCCTACGCACCGGGGAGCTGTTTTTT. Translation: CASSPLPTLRTGELFF. This sequence joins TRBV11-2 and TRBJ2-2; D is uncertain. V was shortened by 5 bases and J by 4 bases, with 17 bases between the two germline ends. The CDR3 consists of 16 residues. CDR1 and CDR2 (germline): SGHAT, FQNNGV.

The chain uses TRBV28 and TRBJ2-7; D might be TRBD2 (5 bases). The CDR3 spans 15 residues. The V and J ends lost 6 bases and 3 bases respectively, with 18 bases between them. Germline V gene lookup returns CDR1 MDHEN and CDR2 SYDVKM. The CDR3 reads CASRHPLGSYYEQYF. The CDR3 DNA reads TGTGCCAGCAGACATCCCTTAGGGAGCTACTACGAGCAGTACTTC.

V gene TRBV11-2 combines with J gene TRBJ2-3, with D perhaps given as TRBD1 or TRBD2 (5 bases each). The ends were cut back, 7 bases at V and 4 bases at J, with 18 bases in the middle. There are 15 residues in the CDR3. CDR1 SGHAT and CDR2 FQNNGV come from the germline V gene. The CDR3 loop reads CASTSRDPAADTQYF. The CDR3 bases are TGTGCCAGCACCTCAAGGGACCCGGCGGCAGATACGCAGTATTTT.

This chain uses TRBV4-1 with TRBJ1-4; 8 bases line up with TRBD1. The germline V gene encodes CDR1 MGHRA and CDR2 YSYEKL. The CDR3 consists of 16 residues. The trim removed 2 bases at V and 7 bases at J, leaving 9 bases unmatched. In nucleotides, the CDR3 is TGCGCCAGCAGCCAACTCTATACAGGGGGTGGTGAAAAACTGTTTTTT. Amino acids: CASSQLYTGGGEKLFF.

The rearrangement links TRBV10-3 to TRBJ2-7; 8 positions match TRBD1. Losses at the gene ends were 3 bases for V and 2 bases for J; bases not matched to a gene: 6. This CDR3 has 15 amino acids. CDR1 is ENHRY and CDR2 is SYGVKD in the germline V gene. CDR3 bases: TGTGCCATCAGTGAAAGAGACAGGGGAGCCTACGAGCAGTACTTC. It translates to CAISERDRGAYEQYF.

The rearrangement links TRBV28 to TRBJ2-1; D is unresolved. In germline, CDR1 is MDHEN, CDR2 SYDVKM. Between the trimmed V and J ends, which lost 1 base and 2 bases, there was a span of 9 bases. The CDR3 is made up of 15 amino acids. CDR3 loop: CASSLSPVTYNEQFF. The CDR3 DNA follows: TGTGCCAGCAGTTTATCTCCCGTGACCTACAATGAGCAGTTCTTC.

The chain joins TRBV27 to TRBJ1-5; TRBD1 matches 7 bases. CDR1 and CDR2 from the germline V gene are MNHEY and SMNVEV (reference sequence). CDR3 size: 14 residues. Trimming removed 4 bases from V and 3 bases from J; junction bases left unmatched: 3. The CDR3 DNA reads as TGTGCCAGCAGTTCTGGACAGGTCAATCAGCCCCAGCATTTT. Protein product: CASSSGQVNQPQHF.

The gene calls are TRBV14 and TRBJ1-3; D gene uncertain. Trimming cost V 1 base and J 2 bases, with 9 bases left between them. CDR1 and CDR2 (germline): SGHDN, FVKESK. CDR3 length: 15 amino acids. The CDR3 DNA is TGTGCCAGCAGCCAAGGAACTCACGCTGGAAACACCATATATTTT. Translation: CASSQGTHAGNTIYF.

Note on this clone: It is likely a read error: a sequence one base away is far more abundant. This same CDR3 is encoded by further DNA sequences in the sample. The chain has TRBV7-6 and TRBJ2-3; D call uncertain. The germline CDR1 and CDR2 sequences are SGHVS and FNYEAQ. This CDR3 is 13 amino acids long. V lost 1 base to trimming and J lost 3 bases, with 5 bases between them. CDR3 nucleotides: TGTGCCAGCAGCTTAGGGGGTACAGATACGCAGTATTTT. Amino acid sequence: CASSLGGTDTQYF.

The V gene is TRBV7-9, the J gene TRBJ1-1, with a tentative D call TRBD1 (5 bases). CDR1 is SEHNR and CDR2 is FQNEAQ in the germline V gene (reference sequence). This CDR3 comprises 15 residues. V gave up 2 bases and J gave up 5 bases, with 15 bases separating them. The CDR3 reads CASSLSVGAWTEAFF. In nucleotides, the CDR3 is TGTGCCAGCAGCTTAAGTGTTGGGGCATGGACTGAAGCTTTCTTT.

The chain uses TRBV7-9 and TRBJ2-1; D gene uncertain. With 1 base removed from V and 10 bases from J, the gap between germline ends came to 8 bases. This CDR3 has 12 amino acids. Germline loops: CDR1 SEHNR, CDR2 FQNEAQ (reference sequence). The CDR3: CASSLVQIEQFF. The CDR3 DNA sequence: TGTGCCAGCAGCTTAGTCCAGATAGAGCAGTTCTTC.